This is a list of T cell receptor beta chains from one sample in a study of vaccination and CD4 T cells after COVID-19. TCRdb redid the calling of the PCR reads with MiXCR, one entry per CDR3 protein. The sample lists 15,000 to 20,000 distinct CDR3 sequences, 65% to 80% occurring once. Which antigens these TCRs recognize remains unknown. Input material: CD4+ T cells from blood, cultured in vitro. Receptor source: a human donor who had recovered from COVID-19. CDR3s include the opening cysteine and the closing phenylalanine or tryptophan. The D gene is left open where the match is weak.

V: TRBV19
length: 16
D: TRBD1
CDR3: CASSRGVDRVNQPQHF

V: TRBV6-1
length: 12
D: -
CDR3: CASSRLNSPLHF

V: TRBV20-1
length: 19
D: TRBD2
CDR3: CSAAKPPTLAGLFGGELFF

V: TRBV10-3
length: 14
D: -
CDR3: CAISAGGSYNEQFF

V: TRBV7-2
length: 14
D: TRBD1
CDR3: CASSWDRGDETQYF

V: TRBV6-1
length: 15
D: TRBD1
CDR3: CASSGTGASAGPQHF

V: TRBV27
length: 15
D: TRBD1
CDR3: CASSQMDRGHQPQHF

V: TRBV20-1
length: 13
D: -
CDR3: CSARATKGQPQHF

V: TRBV7-9
length: 15
D: -
CDR3: CASSLGPRREGEAFF

V: TRBV7-2
length: 14
D: TRBD2
CDR3: CASSLAGRGETQYF

V: TRBV20-1
length: 21
D: TRBD1
CDR3: CSARRPTRTGQRGPSNQPQHF

V: TRBV20-1
length: 11
D: -
CDR3: CSAGDNQPQHF

V: TRBV20-1
length: 11
D: -
CDR3: CSARVADTQYF

V: TRBV19
length: 14
D: TRBD2
CDR3: CASSLAGGMNEQFF

V: TRBV27
length: 15
D: -
CDR3: CASSPLTGVSYEQYF

V: TRBV12-3/TRBV12-4
length: 16
D: TRBD1
CDR3: CASSEDRLEGHSPLHF

V: TRBV6-1
length: 12
D: -
CDR3: CASSDSNQPQHF

V: TRBV7-9
length: 14
D: TRBD1
CDR3: CASSIPGQNHEQYF

V: TRBV6-1
length: 12
D: -
CDR3: CASSSKGSGYTF

V: TRBV19
length: 13
D: -
CDR3: CASQGRRTDTQYF

V: TRBV7-3
length: 11
D: -
CDR3: CASSIRQPQHF

V: TRBV7-9
length: 17
D: TRBD1
CDR3: CASSLTRGGQRDQPQHF

V: TRBV7-3
length: 14
D: -
CDR3: CASSPGRYNNEQFF

V: TRBV2
length: 13
D: -
CDR3: CASKRTDNSPLHF